The TCR beta chain described here comes from a study of long-term antiretroviral therapy in people with HIV (dated by TCRdb to between 2021 and 2024). With respect to the entire study: The earliest samples were collected about a decade before the 2015 WHO recommendation for immediate ART, when ART was typically delayed until CD4 counts fell. The cohort contributed fewer than 200 cryopreserved PBMC samples from around 33 adults with confirmed HIV infection, collected serially over a mean of 6 years (range 1-12). Test extractions of a monoclonal T-cell line alongside fewer than 40 polyclonal samples showed no cross-contamination during QIAcube processing. About 35% of the 30 participants with HIV were female. A retrospective serial study tested whether changes in peripheral blood TRB repertoire composition and diversity were associated with ART initiation and durable HIV suppression.

Via the germline V gene, CDR1 is SGHDN and CDR2 FVKESK. Deletion took 1 base off V and 4 bases off J, with a span of 10 bases between the germline ends. Inclusive of the bounding cysteine and phenylalanine, the CDR3 is 14 residues long. The retained sequence is limited to the CDR3, 42 bases, with the frame set at the first base. Participants were included only if at least one PBMC sample before ART initiation and at least two post-ART samples were available. Treatment was received in the United States of America by all participants with HIV. Before DNA extraction, cryopreserved samples containing about 1-11 million PBMC were thawed and washed. At the time of the earliest PBMC sample, participants with HIV were aged between about 20 and 60 years. Per participant, PBMC samples came from 1-4 timepoints prior to ART initiation and 2-8 timepoints following ART initiation, for a median of 7 samples. For every participant, serial HIV viral load, CD4+ T-cell count, ART history and demographic data were obtained. Using a Qiagen kit on a QIAcube, genomic DNA was extracted from unsorted PBMC, with samples processed in batches of 12.

Results and caveats for the whole study, not just this receptor: The samples span the years 2004 to 2017, and the ART regimens used at that time may not be as effective as current regimens. Starting ART was linked to a significant rise in TRB diversity, yet even with long-term ART the diversity remained significantly lower than in transplant donor controls. Compared with controls, HIV repertoires had narrower CDR3 length ranges, and the network structure pointed to an antigen-experienced repertoire that shifted only slightly toward naive after ART. Owing to limited PBMC availability, only the TCR beta chain was sequenced, without alpha chain pairing. Inferences about post-ART repertoire changes are limited because no data were available on ART adherence, viral resistance or therapy changes. Because cell numbers in pre-ART samples were limited, unsorted PBMC were profiled instead of sorted CD4+ and CD8+ T cells. At every time point, the repertoire was dominated by expanded TRB clones first identified before ART initiation, although this dominance fluctuated and, in many PLHIV, declined after ART.

The immunoSEQ hsTCRB v3.0 assay was used at survey level resolution to sequence the TRB variable region. A depth of roughly 35,000-50,000 T-cell genomes per sample was targeted for TRB sequencing. TRB libraries were pooled and sequenced on an Illumina MiSeq using a v3 150-cycle kit. Processing in the source paper ran as follows. Repertoire analysis was run in R within a reproducible Nextflow workflow that covered QC, data transformation and analysis. LymphoSeq2, an R package for exploring AIRR-Seq data, was used to implement the custom analyses. A handful of samples that produced fewer than 5000 total TRB sequences were removed, so under 200 HIV repertoires were analyzed. Among the 200 or so HIV repertoires that were kept, approximately 61 were collected before ART initiation and more than 120 were collected after ART initiation. Each repertoire was downsampled to 5000 TRB nucleotide sequences, and summary statistics were averaged across 100 downsampling iterations. The analysis kept only TRB sequences whose CDR3 regions were at least seven amino acids long. A Shannon entropy-derived clonality score and the Gini coefficient were used to measure diversity. In the repertoire networks, any two of the top 5000 CDR3 amino acid sequences were linked whenever the two sequences differed by an edit distance of one. For TRB CDR3 amino acid sequences, GLIPH2 was used to predict antigen specificity groups and MHC restriction. To flag known associations with CMV, EBV, HIV or tissue antigens, CDR3 amino acid sequences were compared against VDJdb and McPAS-TCR. Pre-ART, post-ART and control groups were compared with Wilcoxon signed-rank tests and Holm-Bonferroni correction. What TCRdb holds here is the immuneACCESS table cut down to in-frame rearrangements. Part of the clones is not present; checked against another copy, under half of the missing clones reflect an unresolved V gene, and the others are unexplained. That table furnishes V, J and clone size, whereas the DNA furnished D and trimming. This sample lists about 28,000 clones; about 86% were detected once. 4.8% of the sample belongs to the ten largest clones.

For this clone: The antigen it binds to is not known. Nothing much larger sits one base from this clone, and base qualities are not available.

The sequence derives from a woman aged 30 to 39 with HIV. Here the chain combines TRBV14 and TRBJ1-2; a confident D gene designation cannot be given. Sequenced material: unsorted PBMCs, taken 0.8 years after starting antiretroviral therapy. CDR3 region: CASSQGTGSYGYTF. The nucleotides read TGTGCCAGCAGCCAAGGGACGGGGAGCTATGGCTACACCTTC.